This T cell receptor (beta chain) was identified during a study of CD8+ T cells in alopecia areata. Sequencing relied on a cDNA template that was reverse transcribed from extracted RNA. Method: immunoSEQ multiplex PCR; TCRdb's copy keeps in-frame clones and lacks some. This sample has hundreds of thousands of clones, with approximately 72% found just once. This clone was picked up one time. The treatment: oral pan-JAK inhibitor, 5-10 mg twice daily. This CDR3 region has 13 residues. Germline CDR1 LNHNV, CDR2 YYDKDF (reference sequence). Trimming pared 0 bases from V and 4 bases from J, leaving 6 bases between.

The input for sequencing was CD4+ T cells sorted from blood, taken around week 46, from a patient treated with tofacitinib. This TCR came from a human donor with alopecia areata. The V call is TRBV15, the J call TRBJ1-1; D is unclear. The chain's CDR3 is CATSRDGFTEAFF. The CDR3 DNA sequence: TGTGCCACCAGCAGAGATGGTTTCACTGAAGCTTTCTTT. Variable domain in full (rest from reference TRBV15 and TRBJ1-1): DAMVIQNPRYQVTQFGKPVTLSCSQTLNHNVMYWYQQKSSQAPKLLFHYYDKDFNNEADTPDNFQSRRPNTSFCFLDIRSPGLGDTAMYLCATSRDGFTEAFFGQGTRLTVV.